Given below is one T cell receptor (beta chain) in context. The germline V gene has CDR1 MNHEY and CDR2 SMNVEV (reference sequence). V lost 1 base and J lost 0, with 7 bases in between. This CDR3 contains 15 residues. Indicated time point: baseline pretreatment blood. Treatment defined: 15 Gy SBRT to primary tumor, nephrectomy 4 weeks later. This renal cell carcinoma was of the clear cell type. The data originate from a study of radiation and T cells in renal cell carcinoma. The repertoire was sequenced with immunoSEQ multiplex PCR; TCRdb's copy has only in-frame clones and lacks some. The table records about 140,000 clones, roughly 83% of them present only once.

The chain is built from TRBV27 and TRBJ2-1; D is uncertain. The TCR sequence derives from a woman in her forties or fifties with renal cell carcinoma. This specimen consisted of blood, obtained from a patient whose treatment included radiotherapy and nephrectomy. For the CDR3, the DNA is TGTGCCAGCAGTTTATATATAAGCTCCTACAATGAGCAGTTCTTC. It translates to CASSLYISSYNEQFF.